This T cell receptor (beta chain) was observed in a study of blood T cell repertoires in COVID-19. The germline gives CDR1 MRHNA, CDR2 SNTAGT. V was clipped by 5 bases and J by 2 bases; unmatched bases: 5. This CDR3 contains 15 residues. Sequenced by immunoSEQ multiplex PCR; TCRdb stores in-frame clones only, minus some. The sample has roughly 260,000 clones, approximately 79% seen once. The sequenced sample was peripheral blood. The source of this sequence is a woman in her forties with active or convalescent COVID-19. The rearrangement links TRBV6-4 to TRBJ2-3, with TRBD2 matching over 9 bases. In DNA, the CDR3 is TGTGCCAGCAGTCCTAGCGGGGTCACCACAGATACGCAGTATTTT. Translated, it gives CASSPSGVTTDTQYF.